This T cell receptor (beta chain) was recorded in a study of early T cells in non-severe SARS-CoV-2 infection. In the study overall: The chains were unpaired, and the sequenced material was bulk RNA from unsorted whole blood.

This clonotype occurred many times. The antigen remains undetermined. Separate cDNA molecules each had unique molecular identifiers attached to them. Using its own MiXCR run on the 5' RACE reads, TCRdb lists one record per CDR3 protein. The table lists around 25,000 distinct CDR3 sequences, 3.5% to 5.5% of them singletons. Study-wide findings and caveats: Matching with VDJdb favored anti-spike CD8 responses (missing private and CD4 specificities).

J was trimmed by 4 bases and V by 0 bases; bases with no gene match: 12. Germline assignment: CDR1 MNHNY and CDR2 SVGAGI (reference sequence). The CDR3 is 18 residues long. Source material: whole blood. The receptor was isolated from an adult who was a healthcare worker with PCR-confirmed SARS-CoV-2 infection or an uninfected control (not recorded which). This chain joins TRBV6-6 and TRBJ2-3, with 8 bases aligning to TRBD1. CDR3 coding DNA: TGTGCCAGCAGTTACTCGAGTTGGGCAGGGGGCGCATCAGATACGCAGTATTTT. It encodes CASSYSSWAGGASDTQYF.